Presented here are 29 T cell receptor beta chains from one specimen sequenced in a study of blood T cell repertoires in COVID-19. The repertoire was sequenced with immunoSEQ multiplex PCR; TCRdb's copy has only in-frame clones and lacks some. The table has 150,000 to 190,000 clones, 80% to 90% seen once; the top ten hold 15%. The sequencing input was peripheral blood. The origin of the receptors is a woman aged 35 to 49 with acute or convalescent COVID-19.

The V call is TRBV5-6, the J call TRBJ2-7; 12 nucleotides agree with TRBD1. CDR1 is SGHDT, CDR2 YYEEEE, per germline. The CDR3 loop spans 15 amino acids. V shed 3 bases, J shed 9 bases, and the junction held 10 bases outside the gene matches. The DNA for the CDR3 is TGTGCCAGCAGCTCTGGGACAGGGGGCTTGACAGTGCAGTACTTC. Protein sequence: CASSSGTGGLTVQYF.

The CDR3, as DNA: TGTGCTAGTGGTTTGGTAATTGAGACTAGCGGGAGAGCCACCTACGAGCAGTACTTC. It encodes CASGLVIETSGRATYEQYF. J is TRBJ2-7 and V is TRBV12-5; the match to TRBD2 covers 12 bases. V dropped 0 bases and J dropped 2; count of bases not matched to a gene: 11. This CDR3 has 19 amino acids. Looked up from germline, CDR1 is LGHNT and CDR2 is FRNRAP.

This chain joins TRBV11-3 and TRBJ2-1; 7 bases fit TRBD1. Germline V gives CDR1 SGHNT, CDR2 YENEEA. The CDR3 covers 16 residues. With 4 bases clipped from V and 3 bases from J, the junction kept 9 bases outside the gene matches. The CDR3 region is CASSSIPGQHYNEQFF. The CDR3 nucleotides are TGTGCCAGCAGCTCAATACCGGGACAGCACTACAATGAGCAGTTCTTC.

CDR3 sequence reads: CASGKQGANTGELFF. CDR3 coding DNA: TGTGCCAGCGGCAAGCAGGGCGCGAACACCGGGGAGCTGTTTTTT. V is TRBV2 and J is TRBJ2-2; D possibly corresponds to TRBD1 (5 bases). Trimming stripped 8 bases from V and 0 bases from J, with 13 bases between. CDR3 length equals 15 residues. Germline values: CDR1 SNHLY, CDR2 FYNNEI.

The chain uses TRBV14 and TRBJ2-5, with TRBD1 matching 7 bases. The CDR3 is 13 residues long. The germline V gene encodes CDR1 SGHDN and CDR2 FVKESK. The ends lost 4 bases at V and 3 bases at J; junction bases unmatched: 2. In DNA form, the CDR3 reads TGTGCCAGCAGCCGAACAGGGGAAGAGACCCAGTACTTC. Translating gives CASSRTGEETQYF. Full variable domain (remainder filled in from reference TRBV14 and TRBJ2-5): EAGVTQFPSHSVIEKGQTVTLRCDPISGHDNLYWYRRVMGKEIKFLLHFVKESKQDESGMPNNRFLAERTGGTYSTLKVQPAELEDSGVYFCASSRTGEETQYFGPGTRLLVL.

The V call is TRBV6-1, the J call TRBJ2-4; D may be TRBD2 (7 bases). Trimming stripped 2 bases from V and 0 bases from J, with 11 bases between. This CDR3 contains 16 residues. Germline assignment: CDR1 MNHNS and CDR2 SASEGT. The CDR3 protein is CASSEIGGGAKNIQYF. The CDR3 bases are TGTGCCAGCAGTGAAATAGGGGGGGGAGCCAAAAACATTCAGTACTTC.

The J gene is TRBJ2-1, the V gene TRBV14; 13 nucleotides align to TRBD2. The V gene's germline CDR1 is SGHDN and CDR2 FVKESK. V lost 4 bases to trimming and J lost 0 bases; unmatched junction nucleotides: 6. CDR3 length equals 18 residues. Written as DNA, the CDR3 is TGTGCCAGCAGCCGATCCCGACTAGCGGGAGGCTCCTACAATGAGCAGTTCTTC. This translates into CASSRSRLAGGSYNEQFF.

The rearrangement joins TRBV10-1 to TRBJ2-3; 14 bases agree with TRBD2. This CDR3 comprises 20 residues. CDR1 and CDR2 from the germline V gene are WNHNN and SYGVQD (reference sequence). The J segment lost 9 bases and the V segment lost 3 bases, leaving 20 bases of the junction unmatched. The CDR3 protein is CASSDRTSGGTLNPRGTQYF. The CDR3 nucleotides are TGCGCCAGCAGTGACAGGACTAGCGGGGGGACACTAAACCCGAGGGGAACGCAGTATTTT.

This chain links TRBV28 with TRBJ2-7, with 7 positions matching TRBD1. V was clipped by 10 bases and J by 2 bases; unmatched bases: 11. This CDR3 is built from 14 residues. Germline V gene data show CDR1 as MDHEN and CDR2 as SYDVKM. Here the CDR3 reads CATLQGIGAYEQYF. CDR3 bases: TGTGCCACCTTACAGGGGATAGGCGCCTACGAGCAGTACTTC. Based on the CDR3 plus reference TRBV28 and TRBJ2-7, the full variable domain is DVKVTQSSRYLVKRTGEKVFLECVQDMDHENMFWYRQDPGLGLRLIYFSYDVKMKEKGDIPEGYSVSREKKERFSLILESASTNQTSMYLCATLQGIGAYEQYFGPGTRLTVT.

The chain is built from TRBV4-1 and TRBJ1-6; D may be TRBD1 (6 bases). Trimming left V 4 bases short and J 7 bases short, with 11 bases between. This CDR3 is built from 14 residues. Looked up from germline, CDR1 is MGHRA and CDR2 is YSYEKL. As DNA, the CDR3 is TGCGCCAGCAGCCCCTTGGGGGCCAATTCACCCCTCCACTTT. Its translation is CASSPLGANSPLHF.

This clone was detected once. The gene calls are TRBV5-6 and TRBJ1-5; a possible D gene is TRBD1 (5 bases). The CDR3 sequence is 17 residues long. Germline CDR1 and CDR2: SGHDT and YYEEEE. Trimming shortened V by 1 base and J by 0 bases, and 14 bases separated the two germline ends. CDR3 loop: CASSLRRTGDSNQPQHF. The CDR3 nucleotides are TGTGCCAGCAGCTTGCGCAGGACGGGGGATAGCAATCAGCCCCAGCATTTT.

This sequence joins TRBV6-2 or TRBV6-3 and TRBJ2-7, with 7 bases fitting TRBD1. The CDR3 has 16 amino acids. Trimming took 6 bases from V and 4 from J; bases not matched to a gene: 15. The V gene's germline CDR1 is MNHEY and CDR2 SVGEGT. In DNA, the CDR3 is TGTGCCAGCAGCCCTACGGGCACAGGGGCTCTTTACGAGCAGTACTTC. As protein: CASSPTGTGALYEQYF.

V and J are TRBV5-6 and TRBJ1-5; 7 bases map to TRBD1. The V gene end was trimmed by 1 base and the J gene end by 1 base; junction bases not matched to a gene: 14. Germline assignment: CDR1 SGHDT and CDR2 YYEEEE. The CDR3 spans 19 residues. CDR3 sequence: CASSLKGLSDRASNQPQHF. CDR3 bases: TGTGCCAGCAGCTTGAAGGGTTTGTCAGACAGGGCCAGCAATCAGCCCCAGCATTTT.

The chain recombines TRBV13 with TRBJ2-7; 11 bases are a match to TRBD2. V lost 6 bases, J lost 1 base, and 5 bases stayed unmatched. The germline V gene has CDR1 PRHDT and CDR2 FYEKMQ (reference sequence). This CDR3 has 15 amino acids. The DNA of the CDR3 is TGTGCCAGCAGTCAAGGACTAGCGGGTTCCTACGAGCAGTACTTC. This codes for CASSQGLAGSYEQYF.

CDR3 in amino acids: CATANEASTDTQYF. CDR3 DNA sequence: TGTGCCACGGCGAACGAGGCTAGCACAGATACGCAGTATTTT. The rearrangement links TRBV10-3 to TRBJ2-3; D gene ambiguous. Trimming took 10 bases from V and 0 from J, leaving 14 bases between them. Germline V gene sequence: CDR1 ENHRY, CDR2 SYGVKD. CDR3 length: 14 amino acids.

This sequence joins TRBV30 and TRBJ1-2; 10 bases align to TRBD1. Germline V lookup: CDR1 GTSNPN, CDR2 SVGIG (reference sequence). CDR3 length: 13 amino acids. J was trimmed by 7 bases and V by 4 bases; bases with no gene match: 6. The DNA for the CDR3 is TGTGCCTGGACAAGACAGGGGGCGGCTGGCTACACCTTC. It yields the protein CAWTRQGAAGYTF.

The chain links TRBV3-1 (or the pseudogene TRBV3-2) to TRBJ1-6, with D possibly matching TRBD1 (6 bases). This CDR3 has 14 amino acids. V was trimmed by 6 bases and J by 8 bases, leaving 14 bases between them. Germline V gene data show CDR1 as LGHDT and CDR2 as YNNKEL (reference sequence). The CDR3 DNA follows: TGTGCCAGCAGACTACAGGGAGGGGATTCACCCCTCCACTTT. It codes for CASRLQGGDSPLHF.

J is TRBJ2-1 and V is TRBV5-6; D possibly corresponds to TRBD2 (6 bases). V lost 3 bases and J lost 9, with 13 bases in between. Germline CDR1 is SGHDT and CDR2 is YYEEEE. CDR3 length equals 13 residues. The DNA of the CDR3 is TGTGCCAGCAGCTACAAACTGGGGGGTGAGCAGTTCTTC. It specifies CASSYKLGGEQFF. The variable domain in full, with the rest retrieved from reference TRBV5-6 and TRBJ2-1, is DAGVTQSPTHLIKTRGQQVTLRCSPKSGHDTVSWYQQALGQGPQFIFQYYEEEERQRGNFPDRFSGHQFPNYSSELNVNALLLGDSALYLCASSYKLGGEQFFGPGTRLTVL.

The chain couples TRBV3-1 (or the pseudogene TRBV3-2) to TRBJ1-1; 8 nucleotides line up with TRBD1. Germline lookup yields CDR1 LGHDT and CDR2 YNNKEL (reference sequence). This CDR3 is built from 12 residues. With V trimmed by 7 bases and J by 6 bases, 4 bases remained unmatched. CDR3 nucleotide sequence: TGTGCCAGCAAAACAGGGGGGTCTGAAGCTTTCTTT. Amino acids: CASKTGGSEAFF.

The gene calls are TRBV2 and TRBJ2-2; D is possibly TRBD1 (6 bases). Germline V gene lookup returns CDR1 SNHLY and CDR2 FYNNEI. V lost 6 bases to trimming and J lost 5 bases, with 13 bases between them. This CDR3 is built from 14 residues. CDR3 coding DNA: TGTGCCAGCAGGGAACAGGGATTTACCGGGGAGCTGTTTTTT. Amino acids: CASREQGFTGELFF.

The chain's CDR3 is CASGQGNTEAFF. In DNA, the CDR3 is TGTGCCAGCGGGCAGGGGAACACTGAAGCTTTCTTT. The chain has TRBV9 and TRBJ1-1; TRBD1 might be the D (5 bases). CDR1 is SGDLS and CDR2 is YYNGEE in the germline V gene. V was clipped by 7 bases and J by 1 base, with 8 bases between them. The CDR3 totals 12 residues.

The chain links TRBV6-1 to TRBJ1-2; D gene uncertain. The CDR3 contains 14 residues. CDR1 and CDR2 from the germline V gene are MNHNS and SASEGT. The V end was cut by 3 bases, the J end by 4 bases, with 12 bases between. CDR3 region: CASSDGQDFYGYTF. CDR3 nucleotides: TGTGCCAGCAGTGACGGTCAGGATTTCTATGGCTACACCTTC.

DNA of the CDR3: TGTGCCAGTAGTATAGTTAGCGGGAACAATGAGCAGTTCTTC. It specifies CASSIVSGNNEQFF. The gene calls are TRBV19 and TRBJ2-1; 8 bases line up with TRBD2. The CDR3 is 14 residues long. J was trimmed by 5 bases and V by 1 base; bases with no gene match: 1. CDR1 is LNHDA and CDR2 is SQIVND in the germline V gene (reference sequence).

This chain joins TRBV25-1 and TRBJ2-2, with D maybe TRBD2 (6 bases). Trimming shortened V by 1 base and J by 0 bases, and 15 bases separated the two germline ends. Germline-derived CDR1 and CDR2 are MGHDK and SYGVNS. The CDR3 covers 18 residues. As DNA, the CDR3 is TGTGCCAGCAGTGAATTTGTCGGCGGGACCACGAACACCGGGGAGCTGTTTTTT. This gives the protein CASSEFVGGTTNTGELFF.

Here the CDR3 DNA reads TGTGCCAGCAGCCCTCCGGACAGAATCTACGAGCAGTACTTC. It yields the protein CASSPPDRIYEQYF. The chain uses TRBV11-2 and TRBJ2-7, with a weak D call TRBD1 (6 bases). Germline V CDR1 and CDR2: SGHAT, FQNNGV. Trimming took off 5 bases at V and 3 bases at J, with 14 bases between the two ends. The CDR3 is made up of 14 amino acids. Supplemented by reference TRBV11-2 and TRBJ2-7, the full variable domain reads EAGVAQSPRYKIIEKRQSVAFWCNPISGHATLYWYQQILGQGPKLLIQFQNNGVVDDSQLPKDRFSAERLKGVDSTLKIQPAKLEDSAVYLCASSPPDRIYEQYFGPGTRLTVT.

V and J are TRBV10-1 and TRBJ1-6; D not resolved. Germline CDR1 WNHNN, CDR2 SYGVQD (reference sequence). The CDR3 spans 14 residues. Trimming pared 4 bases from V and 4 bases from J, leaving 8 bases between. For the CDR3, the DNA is TGCGCCAGCAGTGCATCGGGTTATAATTCACCCCTCCACTTT. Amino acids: CASSASGYNSPLHF.

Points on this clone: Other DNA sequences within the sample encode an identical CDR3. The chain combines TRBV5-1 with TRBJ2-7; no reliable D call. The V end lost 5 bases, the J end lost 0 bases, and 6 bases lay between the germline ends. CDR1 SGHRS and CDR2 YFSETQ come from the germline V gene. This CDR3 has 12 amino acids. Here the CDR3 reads CASSPSSYEQYF. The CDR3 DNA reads TGCGCCAGCAGTCCCAGCTCCTACGAGCAGTACTTC.

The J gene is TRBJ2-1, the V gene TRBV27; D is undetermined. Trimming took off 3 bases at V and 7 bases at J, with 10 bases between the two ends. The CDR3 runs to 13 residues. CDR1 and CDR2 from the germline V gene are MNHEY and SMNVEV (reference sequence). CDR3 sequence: CASSFFPRNEQFF. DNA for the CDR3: TGTGCCAGCAGTTTTTTCCCTAGAAATGAGCAGTTCTTC.

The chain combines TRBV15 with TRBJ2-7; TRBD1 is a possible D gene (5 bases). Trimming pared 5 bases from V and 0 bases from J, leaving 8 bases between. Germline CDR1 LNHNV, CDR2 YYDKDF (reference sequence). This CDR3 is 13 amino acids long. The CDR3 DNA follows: TGTGCCACCAGCTTAGGGGACTCCTACGAGCAGTACTTC. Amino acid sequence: CATSLGDSYEQYF.